This TCR beta chain was obtained from a study of blood T cell repertoires in COVID-19. Repertoires were generated with immunoSEQ multiplex PCR, while TCRdb's copy carries only in-frame clones and drops some. The table lists some 150,000 clones, approximately 80% of them singletons. Looked up from germline, CDR1 is LNHDA and CDR2 is SQIVND (reference sequence). The CDR3 runs to 15 residues. Trimming cost V 5 bases and J 2 bases; bases outside gene matches: 3. This TCR was recovered from a human donor in a cohort sampled during active COVID-19. The specimen was peripheral blood. This chain joins TRBV19 and TRBJ2-6, with TRBD1 matching 7 bases. In DNA form, the CDR3 reads TGTGCCAGTAGTGAGACAGGGCCTGGGGCCAACGTCCTGACTTTC. Its protein product is CASSETGPGANVLTF. Filled out from reference TRBV19 and TRBJ2-6, the complete variable domain reads DGGITQSPKYLFRKEGQNVTLSCEQNLNHDAMYWYRQDPGQGLRLIYYSQIVNDFQKGDIAEGYSVSREKKESFPLTVTSAQKNPTAFYLCASSETGPGANVLTFGAGSRLTVL.